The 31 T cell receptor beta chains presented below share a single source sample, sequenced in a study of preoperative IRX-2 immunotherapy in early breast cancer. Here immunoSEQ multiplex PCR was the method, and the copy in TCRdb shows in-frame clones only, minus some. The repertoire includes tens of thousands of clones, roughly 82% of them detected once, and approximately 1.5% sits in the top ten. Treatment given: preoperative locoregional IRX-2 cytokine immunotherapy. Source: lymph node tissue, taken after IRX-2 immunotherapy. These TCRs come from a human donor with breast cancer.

This chain's CDR3 is CASSYSSGNTIYF. CDR3 bases: TGTGCCAGCAGTTACTCGAGTGGAAACACCATATATTTT. The chain carries TRBV6-8 and TRBJ1-3, with D unresolved. The V gene's germline CDR1 is MNHGY and CDR2 SAAAGT. The CDR3 is 13 amino acids. Trimming shortened V by 0 bases and J by 3 bases, and 3 bases separated the two germline ends.

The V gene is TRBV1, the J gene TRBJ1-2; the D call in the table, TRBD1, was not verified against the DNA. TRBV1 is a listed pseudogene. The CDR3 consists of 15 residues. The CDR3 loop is CASSQRGQGRRGYTF. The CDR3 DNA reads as TGCGCCAGCAGCCAGCGCGGACAGGGACGGAGAGGCTACACCTTC.

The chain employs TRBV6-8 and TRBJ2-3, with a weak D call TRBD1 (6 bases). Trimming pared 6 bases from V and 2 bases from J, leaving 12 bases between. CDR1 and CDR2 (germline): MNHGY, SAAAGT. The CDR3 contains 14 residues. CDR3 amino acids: CASRTPGDTDTQYF. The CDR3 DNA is TGTGCCAGCAGAACACCAGGGGACACAGATACGCAGTATTTT.

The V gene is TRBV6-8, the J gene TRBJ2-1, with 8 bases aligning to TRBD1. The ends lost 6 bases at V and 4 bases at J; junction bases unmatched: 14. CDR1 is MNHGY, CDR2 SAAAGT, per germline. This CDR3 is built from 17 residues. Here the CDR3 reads CASSHNGQGRGYNEQFF. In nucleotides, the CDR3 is TGTGCCAGCAGCCACAATGGACAGGGACGAGGATACAATGAGCAGTTCTTC.

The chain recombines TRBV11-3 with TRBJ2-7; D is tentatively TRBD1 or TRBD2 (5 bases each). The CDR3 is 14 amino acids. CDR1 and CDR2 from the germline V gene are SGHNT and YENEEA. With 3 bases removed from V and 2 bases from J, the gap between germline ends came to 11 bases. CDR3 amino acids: CASSLWGRTYEQYF. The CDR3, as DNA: TGTGCCAGCAGCTTGTGGGGACGGACCTACGAGCAGTACTTC.

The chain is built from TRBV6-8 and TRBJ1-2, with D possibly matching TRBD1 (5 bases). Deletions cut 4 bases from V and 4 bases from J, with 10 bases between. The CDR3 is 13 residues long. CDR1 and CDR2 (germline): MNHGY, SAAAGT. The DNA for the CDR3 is TGTGCCAGCAGTTCGGGACGCCTCTATGGCTACACCTTC. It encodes CASSSGRLYGYTF.

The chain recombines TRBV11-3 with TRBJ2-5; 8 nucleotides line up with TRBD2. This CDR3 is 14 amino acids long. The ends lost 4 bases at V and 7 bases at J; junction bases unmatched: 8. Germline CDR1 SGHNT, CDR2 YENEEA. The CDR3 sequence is CASSSGSGVVTQYF. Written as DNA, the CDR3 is TGTGCCAGCAGCTCTGGTAGCGGGGTTGTGACCCAGTACTTC.

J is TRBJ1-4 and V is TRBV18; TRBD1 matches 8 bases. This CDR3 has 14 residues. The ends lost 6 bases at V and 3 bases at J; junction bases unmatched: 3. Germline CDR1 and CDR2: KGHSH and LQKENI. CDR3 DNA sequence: TGTGCCAGCTCTCCGACAGGGGCTAATGAAAAACTGTTTTTT. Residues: CASSPTGANEKLFF. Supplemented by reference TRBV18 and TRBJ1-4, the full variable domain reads NAGVMQNPRHLVRRRGQEARLRCSPMKGHSHVYWYRQLPEEGLKFMVYLQKENIIDESGMPKERFSAEFPKEGPSILRIQQVVRGDSAAYFCASSPTGANEKLFFGSGTQLSVL.

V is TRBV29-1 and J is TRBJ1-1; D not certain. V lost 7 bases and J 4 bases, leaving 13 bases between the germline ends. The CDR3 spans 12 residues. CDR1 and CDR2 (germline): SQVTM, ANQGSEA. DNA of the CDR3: TGCAGCGCCACGGGTAAGAGCACTGAAGCTTTCTTT. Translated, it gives CSATGKSTEAFF.

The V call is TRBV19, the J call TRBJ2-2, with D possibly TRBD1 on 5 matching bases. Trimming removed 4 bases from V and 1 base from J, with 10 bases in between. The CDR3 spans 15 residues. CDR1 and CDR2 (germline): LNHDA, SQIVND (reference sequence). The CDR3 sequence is CASSTPTENTGELFF. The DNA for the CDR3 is TGTGCCAGTAGTACCCCGACAGAGAACACCGGGGAGCTGTTTTTT.

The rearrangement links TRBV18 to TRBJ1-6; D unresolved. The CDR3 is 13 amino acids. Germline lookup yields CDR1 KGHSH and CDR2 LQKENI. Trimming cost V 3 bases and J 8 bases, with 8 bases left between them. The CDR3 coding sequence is TGTGCCAGCTCACCTCTAAAAGATTCACCCCTCCACTTT. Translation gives CASSPLKDSPLHF.

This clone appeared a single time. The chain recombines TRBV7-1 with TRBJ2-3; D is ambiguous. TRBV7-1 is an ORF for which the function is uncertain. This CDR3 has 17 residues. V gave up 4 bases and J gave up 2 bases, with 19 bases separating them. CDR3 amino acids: CASSLTGRRPVTDTQYF. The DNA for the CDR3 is TGTGCCAGCAGCTTGACTGGGCGTAGGCCGGTCACAGATACGCAGTATTTT.

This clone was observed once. CDR3 sequence (DNA): TGTGCCAGCAGTGAAGCGTGGGACAGGGGGTACGAGCAGTACTTC. Protein sequence: CASSEAWDRGYEQYF. The chain combines TRBV6-7 with TRBJ2-7, with TRBD1 identical over 11 bases. TRBV6-7 is noted as an ORF with a role that remains uncertain. Losses at the gene ends were 5 bases for V and 4 bases for J; bases not matched to a gene: 7. The CDR3 extends over 15 amino acids.

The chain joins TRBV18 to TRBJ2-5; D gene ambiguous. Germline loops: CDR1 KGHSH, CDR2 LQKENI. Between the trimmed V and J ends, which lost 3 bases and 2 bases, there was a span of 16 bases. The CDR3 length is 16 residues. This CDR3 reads CASSPSADGPQETQYF. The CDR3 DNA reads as TGTGCCAGCTCACCGTCCGCGGACGGCCCACAAGAGACCCAGTACTTC.

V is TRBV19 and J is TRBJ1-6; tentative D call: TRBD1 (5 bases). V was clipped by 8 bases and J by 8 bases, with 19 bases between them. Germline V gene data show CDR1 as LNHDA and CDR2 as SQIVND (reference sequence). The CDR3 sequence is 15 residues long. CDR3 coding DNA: TGTGCCAGTTGCCCGATGGCCGGGGCGGATTCACCCCTCCACTTT. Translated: CASCPMAGADSPLHF. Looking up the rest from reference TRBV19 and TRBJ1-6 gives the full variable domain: DGGITQSPKYLFRKEGQNVTLSCEQNLNHDAMYWYRQDPGQGLRLIYYSQIVNDFQKGDIAEGYSVSREKKESFPLTVTSAQKNPTAFYLCASCPMAGADSPLHFGNGTRLTVT.

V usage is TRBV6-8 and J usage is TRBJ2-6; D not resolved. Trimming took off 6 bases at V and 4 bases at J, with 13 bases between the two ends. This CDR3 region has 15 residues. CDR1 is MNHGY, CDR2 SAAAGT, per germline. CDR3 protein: CASRQGLAGANVLTF. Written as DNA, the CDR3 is TGTGCCAGCAGACAAGGCTTGGCAGGGGCCAACGTCCTGACTTTC.

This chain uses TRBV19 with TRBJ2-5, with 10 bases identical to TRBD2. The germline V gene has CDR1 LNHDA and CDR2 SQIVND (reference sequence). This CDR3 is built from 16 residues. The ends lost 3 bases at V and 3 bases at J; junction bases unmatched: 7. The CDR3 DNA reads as TGTGCCAGTAGTATCCATTATCTAGCGGGGGAAGAGACCCAGTACTTC. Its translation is CASSIHYLAGEETQYF.

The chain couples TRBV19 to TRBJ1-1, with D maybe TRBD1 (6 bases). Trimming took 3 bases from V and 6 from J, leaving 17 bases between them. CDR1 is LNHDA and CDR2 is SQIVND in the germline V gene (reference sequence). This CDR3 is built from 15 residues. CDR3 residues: CASSMRAGGTAEAFF. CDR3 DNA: TGTGCCAGTAGTATGAGGGCCGGGGGCACGGCTGAAGCTTTCTTT. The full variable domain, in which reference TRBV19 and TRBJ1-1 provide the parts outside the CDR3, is DGGITQSPKYLFRKEGQNVTLSCEQNLNHDAMYWYRQDPGQGLRLIYYSQIVNDFQKGDIAEGYSVSREKKESFPLTVTSAQKNPTAFYLCASSMRAGGTAEAFFGQGTRLTVV.

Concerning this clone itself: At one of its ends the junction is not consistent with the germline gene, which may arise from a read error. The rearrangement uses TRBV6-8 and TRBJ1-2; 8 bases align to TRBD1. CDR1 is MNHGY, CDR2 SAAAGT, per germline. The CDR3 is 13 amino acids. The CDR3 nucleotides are TGTGCCATCAGTGCCGACAGGGGATATGGCTACACCTTC. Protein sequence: CAISADRGYGYTF.

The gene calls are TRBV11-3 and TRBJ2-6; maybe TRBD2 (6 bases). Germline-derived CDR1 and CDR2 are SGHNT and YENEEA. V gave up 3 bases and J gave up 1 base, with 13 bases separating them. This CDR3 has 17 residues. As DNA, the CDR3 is TGTGCCAGCAGCTTCACCAGGGCGGGGTCTGGGGCCAACGTCCTGACTTTC. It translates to CASSFTRAGSGANVLTF. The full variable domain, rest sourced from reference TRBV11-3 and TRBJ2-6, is EAGVVQSPRYKIIEKKQPVAFWCNPISGHNTLYWYLQNLGQGPELLIRYENEEAVDDSQLPKDRFSAERLKGVDSTLKIQPAELGDSAVYLCASSFTRAGSGANVLTFGAGSRLTVL.

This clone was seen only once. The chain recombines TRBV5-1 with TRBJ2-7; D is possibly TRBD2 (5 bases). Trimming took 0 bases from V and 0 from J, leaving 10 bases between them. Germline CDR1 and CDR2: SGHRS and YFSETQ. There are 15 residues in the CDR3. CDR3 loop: CASSLAGLISYEQYF. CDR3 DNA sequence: TGCGCCAGCAGCTTGGCCGGACTGATCTCCTACGAGCAGTACTTC.

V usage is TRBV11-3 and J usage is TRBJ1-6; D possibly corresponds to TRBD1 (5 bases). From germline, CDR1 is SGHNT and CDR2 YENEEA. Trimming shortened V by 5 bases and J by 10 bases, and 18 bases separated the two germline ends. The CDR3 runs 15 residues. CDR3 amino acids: CASSRVVGVGSPLHF. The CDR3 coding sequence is TGTGCCAGCAGCCGAGTCGTGGGGGTAGGCTCACCCCTCCACTTT.

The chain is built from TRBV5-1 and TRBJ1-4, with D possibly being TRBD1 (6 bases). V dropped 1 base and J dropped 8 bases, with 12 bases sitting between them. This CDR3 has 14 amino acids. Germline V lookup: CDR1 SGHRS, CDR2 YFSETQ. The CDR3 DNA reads TGCGCCAGCAGCTTGCGGGCAGGGGAAGAAAAACTGTTTTTT. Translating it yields CASSLRAGEEKLFF.

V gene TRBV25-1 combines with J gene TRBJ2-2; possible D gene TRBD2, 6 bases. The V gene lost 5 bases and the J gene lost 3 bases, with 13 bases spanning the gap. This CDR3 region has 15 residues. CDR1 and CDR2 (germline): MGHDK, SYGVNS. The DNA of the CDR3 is TGTGCCAGCAGTAAGGACTACGACTACACCGGGGAGCTGTTTTTT. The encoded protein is CASSKDYDYTGELFF. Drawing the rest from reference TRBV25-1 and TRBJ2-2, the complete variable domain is EADIYQTPRYLVIGTGKKITLECSQTMGHDKMYWYQQDPGMELHLIHYSYGVNSTEKGDLSSESTVSRIRTEHFPLTLESARPSHTSQYLCASSKDYDYTGELFFGEGSRLTVL.

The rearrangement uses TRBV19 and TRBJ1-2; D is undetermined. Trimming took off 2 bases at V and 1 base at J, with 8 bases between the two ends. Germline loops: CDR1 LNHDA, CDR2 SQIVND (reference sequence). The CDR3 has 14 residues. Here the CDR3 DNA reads TGTGCCAGTAGTATACGCACAGATAACTATGGCTACACCTTC. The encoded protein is CASSIRTDNYGYTF.

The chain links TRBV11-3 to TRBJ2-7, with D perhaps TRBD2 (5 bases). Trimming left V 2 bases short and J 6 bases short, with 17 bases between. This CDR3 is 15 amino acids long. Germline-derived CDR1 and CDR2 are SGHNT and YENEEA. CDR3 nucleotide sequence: TGTGCCAGCAGCTTAAGGGCTCGGGGTCCCCTCGAGCAGTACTTC. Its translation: CASSLRARGPLEQYF.

CDR3 residues: CASSLESLNSPLHF. For the CDR3, the DNA is TGTGCCAGCAGCCTAGAGAGCCTGAATTCACCCCTCCACTTT. The rearrangement links TRBV7-6 to TRBJ1-6, with unresolved D. The V gene's germline CDR1 is SGHVS and CDR2 FNYEAQ. V lost 5 bases and J lost 7, with 12 bases in between. CDR3 length: 14 residues.

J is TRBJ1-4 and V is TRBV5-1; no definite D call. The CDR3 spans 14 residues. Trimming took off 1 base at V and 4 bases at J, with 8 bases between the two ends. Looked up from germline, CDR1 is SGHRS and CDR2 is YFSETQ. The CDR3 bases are TGCGCCAGCAGCTTGCTGGAGAATAATGAAAAACTGTTTTTT. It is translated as CASSLLENNEKLFF.

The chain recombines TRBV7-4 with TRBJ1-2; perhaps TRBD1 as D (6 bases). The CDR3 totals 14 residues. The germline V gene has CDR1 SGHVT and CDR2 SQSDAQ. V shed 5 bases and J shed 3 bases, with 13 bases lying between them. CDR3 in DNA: TGTGCCAGCAGCCAAGGACCAGGGGACTATGGCTACACCTTC. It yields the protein CASSQGPGDYGYTF.

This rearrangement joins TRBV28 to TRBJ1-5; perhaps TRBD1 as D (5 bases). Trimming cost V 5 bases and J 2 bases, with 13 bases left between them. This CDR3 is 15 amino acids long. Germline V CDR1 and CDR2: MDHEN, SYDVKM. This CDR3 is CASSPPGGGNQPQHF. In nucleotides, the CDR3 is TGTGCCAGCAGTCCGCCGGGGGGTGGCAATCAGCCCCAGCATTTT.

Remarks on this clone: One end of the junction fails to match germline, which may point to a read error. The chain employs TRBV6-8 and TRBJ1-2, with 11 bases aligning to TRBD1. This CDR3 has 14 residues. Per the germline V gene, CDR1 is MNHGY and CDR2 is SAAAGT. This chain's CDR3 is CAISGGQGAYGYTF. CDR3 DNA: TGTGCCATCAGTGGTGGACAGGGGGCTTATGGCTACACCTTC.